Following are 18 T cell receptor beta chains from one sample sequenced in a study of yellow fever vaccine responses in identical twins. TCRdb re-analysed the RT-PCR reads in MiXCR, keeping a single row per CDR3 protein. This table holds over 15,000 distinct CDR3 sequences, roughly three fifths found once. The sample in question was T cells from blood (PBMCs), unsorted or a sorted subset (not recorded which), obtained before or after yellow fever vaccination (not recorded which). These receptors were obtained from a woman between 18 and 30 years old who received the yellow fever vaccine.

This clonotype was recorded only once. The chain uses TRBV4-1 and TRBJ1-1, with D possibly TRBD1 on 6 matching bases. Looked up from germline, CDR1 is MGHRA and CDR2 is YSYEKL. The CDR3 covers 16 residues. With 4 bases removed from V and 0 bases from J, the gap between germline ends came to 15 bases. CDR3 amino acids: CASSRNTGTMNTEAFF. The DNA for the CDR3 is TGCGCCAGCAGCCGAAATACAGGGACTATGAACACTGAAGCTTTCTTT.

The chain is built from TRBV27 and TRBJ2-5, with no clear D. Trimming removed 1 base from V and 2 bases from J, with 8 bases in between. The germline CDR1 and CDR2 sequences are MNHEY and SMNVEV (reference sequence). The CDR3 is made up of 14 amino acids. In nucleotides, the CDR3 is TGTGCCAGCAGTTTATTTGGGGTTCAAGAGACCCAGTACTTC. Translation: CASSLFGVQETQYF.

The V and J genes are TRBV5-1 and TRBJ2-7, with D unresolved. The V gene lost 4 bases and the J gene lost 2 bases, with 13 bases spanning the gap. This CDR3 has 14 residues. Germline V gene sequence: CDR1 SGHRS, CDR2 YFSETQ. The CDR3 loop is CASSVDIGPYEQYF. In nucleotides, the CDR3 is TGCGCCAGCAGCGTGGATATTGGACCCTACGAGCAGTACTTC. The variable domain in full, with the rest retrieved from reference TRBV5-1 and TRBJ2-7, is KAGVTQTPRYLIKTRGQQVTLSCSPISGHRSVSWYQQTPGQGLQFLFEYFSETQRNKGNFPGRFSGRQFSNSRSEMNVSTLELGDSALYLCASSVDIGPYEQYFGPGTRLTVT.

The chain links TRBV3-1 to TRBJ1-2; 7 bases fit TRBD1. The CDR3 loop spans 14 amino acids. Trimming removed 2 bases from V and 6 bases from J; junction bases left unmatched: 6. CDR1 and CDR2 from the germline V gene are LGHDT and YNNKEL (reference sequence). The CDR3 loop reads CASSQWDRQHGYTF. The CDR3 DNA sequence: TGTGCCAGCAGCCAATGGGACAGACAACATGGCTACACCTTC.

The chain joins TRBV29-1 to TRBJ1-2, with 9 bases lining up with TRBD1. The CDR3 has 13 amino acids. The V gene's germline CDR1 is SQVTM and CDR2 ANQGSEA. Losses at the gene ends were 7 bases for V and 8 bases for J; bases not matched to a gene: 11. CDR3 in DNA: TGCAGCGCCGACCCCGGGACAGGGAACGGCTACACCTTC. This codes for CSADPGTGNGYTF.

The chain carries TRBV13 and TRBJ2-1, with TRBD2 matching over 9 bases. The CDR3 loop spans 14 amino acids. Trimming removed 7 bases from V and 3 bases from J; junction bases left unmatched: 4. CDR1 and CDR2 from the germline V gene are PRHDT and FYEKMQ (reference sequence). In DNA form, the CDR3 reads TGTGCCAGCATGGGACTAGCACACTACAATGAGCAGTTCTTC. Translated, it gives CASMGLAHYNEQFF.

The chain recombines TRBV20-1 with TRBJ2-1; D is uncertain. The length of the CDR3 is 15 residues. V was trimmed by 1 base and J by 6 bases, leaving 16 bases between them. CDR1 is DFQATT and CDR2 is SNEGSKA in the germline V gene (reference sequence). The CDR3 sequence: CSARAGQILSNEQFF. The CDR3 bases are TGCAGTGCTAGAGCGGGCCAGATTCTAAGCAATGAGCAGTTCTTC.

The gene calls are TRBV11-1 and TRBJ2-1; 9 bases map to TRBD2. CDR3 length equals 15 residues. Trimming cost V 1 base and J 8 bases; bases outside gene matches: 6. Germline assignment: CDR1 SGHAT and CDR2 FQDESV (reference sequence). The CDR3 protein is CASSLDGTSIYEQFF. DNA for the CDR3: TGTGCCAGCAGCTTAGACGGGACTAGCATCTATGAGCAGTTCTTC.

The chain has TRBV6-1 and TRBJ1-2; a weak D match, TRBD1 (6 bases). Trimming stripped 6 bases from V and 0 bases from J, with 8 bases between. Germline V gene sequence: CDR1 MNHNS, CDR2 SASEGT. The CDR3 contains 13 residues. CDR3: CASRWTANYGYTF. Here the CDR3 DNA reads TGTGCCAGCAGGTGGACAGCTAACTATGGCTACACCTTC.

This chain uses TRBV7-9 with TRBJ2-1; D not resolved. Germline-derived CDR1 and CDR2 are SEHNR and FQNEAQ (reference sequence). Trimming removed 5 bases from V and 2 bases from J, with 16 bases in between. The CDR3 covers 16 residues. The CDR3: CASSPGSLGTYNEQFF. Written as DNA, the CDR3 is TGTGCCAGCAGCCCGGGTTCCCTAGGAACCTACAATGAGCAGTTCTTC.

V gene TRBV24-1 combines with J gene TRBJ2-3; D is ambiguous. The ends were cut back, 5 bases at V and 2 bases at J, with 10 bases in the middle. Germline lookup yields CDR1 KGHDR and CDR2 SFDVKD. CDR3 length: 14 amino acids. The CDR3 DNA sequence: TGTGCCACCAGTGGGCAGGCCCCCACAGATACGCAGTATTTT. Protein sequence: CATSGQAPTDTQYF.

The J gene is TRBJ2-1, the V gene TRBV5-1, with 7 bases fitting TRBD2. Germline lookup yields CDR1 SGHRS and CDR2 YFSETQ. Trimming cost V 5 bases and J 4 bases; bases outside gene matches: 3. CDR3 size: 13 residues. The CDR3 coding sequence is TGCGCCAGCAGTCGACTAGCATACAATGAGCAGTTCTTC. Translating gives CASSRLAYNEQFF.

V and J are TRBV19 and TRBJ1-5; D remains ambiguous. V lost 3 bases and J 7 bases, leaving 10 bases between the germline ends. This CDR3 is 13 amino acids long. Germline values: CDR1 LNHDA, CDR2 SQIVND (reference sequence). The CDR3 nucleotides read TGTGCCAGTAGTATCGGGCTGAGGCAGCCCCAGCATTTT. Translation: CASSIGLRQPQHF.

The J gene is TRBJ2-2, the V gene TRBV29-1; perhaps TRBD1 as D (5 bases). V lost 7 bases and J lost 4, with 10 bases in between. The CDR3 length is 12 residues. The germline V gene encodes CDR1 SQVTM and CDR2 ANQGSEA. CDR3 DNA: TGCAGCGGTGGACACGGCACCGGGGAGCTGTTTTTT. Its protein product is CSGGHGTGELFF.

The chain has TRBV12-3 or TRBV12-4 and TRBJ1-5; D is ambiguous. V was shortened by 6 bases and J by 5 bases, with 14 bases between the two germline ends. The CDR3 has 14 residues. The CDR3 region has the DNA TGTGCCAGCAGCAAAACAGCAAGGGATCAGCCCCAGCATTTT. It encodes CASSKTARDQPQHF.

This clonotype was counted only a few times. V usage is TRBV29-1 and J usage is TRBJ1-1; D call uncertain. CDR3 length: 11 residues. The germline gives CDR1 SQVTM, CDR2 ANQGSEA. V was shortened by 0 bases and J by 9 bases, with 8 bases between the two germline ends. As DNA, the CDR3 is TGCAGCGTTGAAGATGTCCAGAAAGCTTTCTTT. It translates to CSVEDVQKAFF.

This clonotype was recorded a few times. This chain connects TRBV18 to TRBJ2-1; TRBD1 agrees at 7 bases. Germline lookup yields CDR1 KGHSH and CDR2 LQKENI. The CDR3 runs 17 residues. V was clipped by 3 bases and J by 0 bases; unmatched bases: 8. CDR3 sequence reads: CASSPYLTGSSYNEQFF. DNA of the CDR3: TGTGCCAGCTCACCTTACTTGACAGGGAGCTCCTACAATGAGCAGTTCTTC.

V is TRBV7-4 and J is TRBJ2-4, with a possible D match to TRBD2 (7 bases). The CDR3 totals 15 residues. Trimming left V 3 bases short and J 8 bases short, with 17 bases between. Germline-derived CDR1 and CDR2 are SGHVT and SQSDAQ. The CDR3 coding sequence is TGTGCCAGCAGCTTTGGGGGGGCGCATGAAGACATTCAGTACTTC. Its protein is CASSFGGAHEDIQYF.